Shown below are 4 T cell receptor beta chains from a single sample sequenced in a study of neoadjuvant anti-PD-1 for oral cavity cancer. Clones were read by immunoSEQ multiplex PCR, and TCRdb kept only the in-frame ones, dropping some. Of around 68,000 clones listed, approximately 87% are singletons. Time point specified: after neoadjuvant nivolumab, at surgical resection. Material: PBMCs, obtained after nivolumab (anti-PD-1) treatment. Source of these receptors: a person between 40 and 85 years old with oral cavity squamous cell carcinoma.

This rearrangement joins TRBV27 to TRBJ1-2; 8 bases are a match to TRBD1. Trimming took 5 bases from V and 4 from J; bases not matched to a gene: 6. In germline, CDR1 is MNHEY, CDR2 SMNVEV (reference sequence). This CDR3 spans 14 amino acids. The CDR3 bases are TGTGCCAGCAGTCAGGGGGCGGCGGTCTATGGCTACACCTTC. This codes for CASSQGAAVYGYTF.

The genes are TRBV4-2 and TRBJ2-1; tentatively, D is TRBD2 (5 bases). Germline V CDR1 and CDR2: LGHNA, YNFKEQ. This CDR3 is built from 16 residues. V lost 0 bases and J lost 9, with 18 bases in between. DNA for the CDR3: TGTGCCAGCAGCCAAGAGGTGAACAACCCGGCGGGTGAGCAGTTCTTC. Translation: CASSQEVNNPAGEQFF.

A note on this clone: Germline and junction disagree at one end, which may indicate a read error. The CDR3 DNA reads TGCGCCAGCAGCTCCTCGGGTTTCCAGCCGAGACTAAAAAGCATTCAGTACTTC. Its protein product is CASSSSGFQPRLKSIQYF. This chain joins TRBV4-1 and TRBJ2-4, with D possibly being TRBD2 (5 bases). Germline assignment: CDR1 MGHRA and CDR2 YSYEKL. The CDR3 has 18 residues.

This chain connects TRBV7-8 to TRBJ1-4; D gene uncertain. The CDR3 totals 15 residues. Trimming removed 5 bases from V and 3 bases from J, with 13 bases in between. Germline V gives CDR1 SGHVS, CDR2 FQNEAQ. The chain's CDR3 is CASSTYRTPNEKLFF. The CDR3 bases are TGTGCCAGCAGCACTTACCGGACCCCTAATGAAAAACTGTTTTTT. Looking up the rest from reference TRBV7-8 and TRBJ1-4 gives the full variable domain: GAGVSQSPRYKVAKRGQDVALRCDPISGHVSLFWYQQALGQGPEFLTYFQNEAQLDKSGLPSDRFFAERPEGSVSTLKIQRTQQEDSAVYLCASSTYRTPNEKLFFGSGTQLSVL.